What follows is one T cell receptor beta chain and its context. Its antigen is not yet known. Base qualities were left out, and no much larger clone turns up one base away. From the cysteine through the phenylalanine, the CDR3 covers 16 amino acids. The only DNA kept is the CDR3, 48 bases in frame from the first base. The germline ends are 13 bases apart after V is trimmed by 3 bases and J by 1 base. The source of the sample is a study of CD8 T cells in Susac syndrome (dated by TCRdb to between 2018 and 2020). Notes on the research overall: Among the Susac syndrome patients who were sequenced, clinically active disease was present in over 5 and clinical remission was observed in about eight. At the time of blood withdrawal, Susac syndrome patients were either therapy-naive, taking corticosteroids (with some also receiving IVIg), or on IVIg alone. Whether CD8+ T cell activation and differentiation in Susac syndrome was antigen driven was tested using repertoire sequencing.

The investigation overall reported the following: In the CD4+ T cell repertoire of Susac syndrome patients, clonal expansion was not detected. The study acknowledged that relatively few individuals were included in the TCR sequencing and HLA analysis.

Peripheral blood CD8+ and CD4+ T cells from healthy donors, Susac syndrome patients and multiple sclerosis patients were profiled by high-throughput TCR beta sequencing. The Susac syndrome patients fulfilled recently defined diagnostic criteria for definite or probable disease. Bulk CD8+ and CD4+ T cells were purified by magnetic negative isolation, while CD8+ TEMRA cells were enriched using FACS. Blood was collected in EDTA tubes and processed within 24 hours, with PBMCs isolated through density gradient centrifugation. PBMCs intended for TCR sequencing were frozen in liquid nitrogen and were later thawed in a 37 degrees C water bath. A purity of at least 90% was achieved for sorted or isolated CD4+, CD8+ and CD8+ TEMRA cells. RNA was extracted using the RNeasy kit, and roughly 0.5 to 1 ug of the RNA was reverse transcribed with random hexamers. TCR beta CDR3 regions were amplified with the immunoSEQ multiplex PCR assay covering 54 Vbeta and 13 Jbeta segments. To correct PCR amplification bias, a synthetic template baseline was used for both primer optimization and computational correction. In the source study's methods: Reads were annotated to V, D and J genes per IMGT and analyzed with immunoSEQ Analyzer, keeping only productive sequences. Clonality was calculated as one minus the Shannon entropy normalized by log2 of the number of productive unique sequences. For each patient and control, public and private clones were evaluated within the 100 most prevalent clones. Clones were defined as Susac-specific when absent from the healthy and MS cohorts, from approximately 970 published viral clones and from other ImmuneACCESS disease sequences. The public sequencing data were trimmed at Q25 with fastp and processed into clonotypes with MiXCR by TCRdb, which kept only in-frame beta chains. One record per CDR3 amino acid sequence lists the most common genes and DNA. The authors' filters were not applied to this entry. The sample data list about 150,000 distinct CDR3 sequences, and 95% of these were observed just once. More than 0.075% of the sample belongs to the ten largest clones.

This TCR was sampled from a human donor with Susac syndrome. This sequence uses TRBV12-3 or TRBV12-4 and TRBJ1-5; the D gene cannot be named for sure. The sample was CD4+ T cells from PBMCs. The nucleotides are TGTGCCAGCAGTTTTAACGTGTTGCGGAGCAATCAGCCCCAGCATTTT. Its product reads: CASSFNVLRSNQPQHF.